The table lists the clone carrying this T cell receptor (beta chain) with many counts. Its target is not known. This sample was taken from a study of T cell repertoires in cytomegalovirus infection. Across the whole study: The authors relied on CMV epitopes, both recently identified HLA-C-restricted and well-studied HLA-B-restricted. It was the public TCR beta signatures that indicated both CMV infection and matching HLA type.

Each CDR3 protein gets one entry after TCRdb re-called the reads with MiXCR. The table includes around 900,000 distinct CDR3 sequences, 30% to 40% detected once. Study findings and constraints: CMV-specific TCR beta clonotypes restricted by HLA-C were the ones dominating the ex vivo response.

The V gene lost 4 bases and the J gene lost 0 bases, with 10 bases spanning the gap. Germline V gene data show CDR1 as SGHVS and CDR2 as FNYEAQ. The length of the CDR3 is 14 residues. The source material was cultured CD8+ T cells from PBMCs, sampled from culture after CMV antigen stimulation. The chain carries TRBV7-6 and TRBJ2-7; no reliable D call. The sequence was obtained from a human donor in good health (CMV status not recorded). Some clones in this sample may be carry-over from other donors' samples. In DNA, the CDR3 is TGTGCCAGCAGCTCCTCTCCGGACTCCTACGAGCAGTACTTC. Amino acid sequence: CASSSSPDSYEQYF. Looking up the rest from reference TRBV7-6 and TRBJ2-7 gives the full variable domain: GAGVSQSPRYKVTKRGQDVALRCDPISGHVSLYWYRQALGQGPEFLTYFNYEAQQDKSGLPNDRFSAERPEGSISTLTIQRTEQRDSAMYRCASSSSPDSYEQYFGPGTRLTVT.